The 13 T cell receptor beta chains given below trace back to one sample, sequenced in a study of shared clonotypes between healthy human individuals. Sequencing was performed with immunoSEQ multiplex PCR; in TCRdb, only in-frame clones are kept and a portion is missing. This table has 2,500,000 or so clones, less than 95% appearing once. Material for sequencing was naive CD4+ T cells from PBMCs. Subset of the sample: CD45RA+ positively selected. These receptors came from a young man in good health. Some clones in this sample may be carry-over from other donors' samples.

This clone has only a few counts. J is TRBJ1-1 and V is TRBV12-5, with 12 bases that match TRBD1. The germline CDR1 and CDR2 sequences are LGHNT and FRNRAP. Unmatched junction bases numbered 5, after V lost 6 bases and J lost 0 bases. The CDR3 length is 16 residues. The CDR3 protein is CASGRGQGAMNTEAFF. CDR3 sequence (DNA): TGTGCTAGTGGCCGGGGACAGGGGGCCATGAACACTGAAGCTTTCTTT.

The chain has TRBV7-3 and TRBJ2-3; 8 bases fit TRBD2. This CDR3 has 15 residues. CDR1 is SGHTA, CDR2 FQGTGA, per germline. With 3 bases clipped from V and 0 bases from J, the junction kept 2 bases outside the gene matches. CDR3 DNA sequence: TGTGCCAGCAGCTTGGGACTAGAAAGCACAGATACGCAGTATTTT. Its protein is CASSLGLESTDTQYF.

The chain recombines TRBV19 with TRBJ1-1; 8 bases line up with TRBD1. Germline lookup yields CDR1 LNHDA and CDR2 SQIVND (reference sequence). V lost 5 bases and J lost 0; bases outside the gene matches: 5. The CDR3 has 15 residues. CDR3 DNA: TGTGCCAGTAGTCCCCGGGACAGGTTGAACACTGAAGCTTTCTTT. Protein: CASSPRDRLNTEAFF.

This chain links TRBV5-1 with TRBJ1-1; unclear D gene. Looked up from germline, CDR1 is SGHRS and CDR2 is YFSETQ. The CDR3 is made up of 16 amino acids. The V end lost 3 bases, the J end lost 4 bases, and 19 bases lay between the germline ends. The CDR3 loop is CASSWTGGSTGTEAFF. CDR3 bases: TGCGCCAGCAGCTGGACGGGAGGATCGACGGGCACTGAAGCTTTCTTT.

This clone is a singleton in its sample. The sample contains more than one DNA sequence encoding this CDR3. The chain carries TRBV19 and TRBJ1-2, with D hard to call. Germline CDR1 and CDR2: LNHDA and SQIVND (reference sequence). The CDR3 consists of 13 residues. Between the trimmed V and J ends, which lost 1 base and 4 bases, there was a span of 7 bases. The CDR3 DNA reads as TGTGCCAGTAGTATAGCCCCGGGCTATGGCTACACCTTC. This sequence encodes CASSIAPGYGYTF.

The chain carries TRBV5-8 and TRBJ2-6, with D unclear. This CDR3 spans 16 amino acids. CDR1 and CDR2 (germline): SGHTS, YDEGEE. Trimming stripped 4 bases from V and 2 bases from J, with 13 bases between. The CDR3 sequence is CASSRSYSAGANVLTF. The CDR3 DNA sequence: TGTGCCAGCAGCCGTTCGTATTCAGCTGGGGCCAACGTCCTGACTTTC.

The rearrangement joins TRBV14 to TRBJ2-5; D call uncertain. Germline CDR1 reads SGHDN; CDR2 reads FVKESK. The CDR3 has 14 residues. The ends were cut back, 9 bases at V and 5 bases at J, with 19 bases in the middle. The CDR3 nucleotides are TGTGCCAGTTCCCCCTGGCTGGCGTCCGAGACCCAGTACTTC. Translation gives CASSPWLASETQYF.

This chain connects TRBV7-9 to TRBJ1-1; D is unresolved. Trimming cost V 4 bases and J 1 base, with 19 bases left between them. In germline, CDR1 is SEHNR, CDR2 FQNEAQ (reference sequence). The CDR3 spans 17 residues. CDR3 DNA: TGTGCCAGCAGCTCAAAGCCGGGGATCACCGGGAACACTGAAGCTTTCTTT. It specifies CASSSKPGITGNTEAFF.

The rearrangement joins TRBV7-9 to TRBJ2-4, with no clear D. Germline V gene data show CDR1 as SEHNR and CDR2 as FQNEAQ (reference sequence). The length of the CDR3 is 14 residues. The V gene lost 4 bases and the J gene lost 0 bases, with 7 bases spanning the gap. The CDR3 DNA reads TGTGCCAGCAGCTCGTTAATAGCCAAAAACATTCAGTACTTC. The encoded protein is CASSSLIAKNIQYF. Together with reference TRBV7-9 and TRBJ2-4, the CDR3 gives the full variable domain: DTGVSQNPRHKITKRGQNVTFRCDPISEHNRLYWYRQTLGQGPEFLTYFQNEAQLEKSRLLSDRFSAERPKGSFSTLEIQRTEQGDSAMYLCASSSLIAKNIQYFGAGTRLSVL.

This clone was counted between two and nine times. The rearrangement joins TRBV6-1 to TRBJ1-1; D is uncertain. Germline-derived CDR1 and CDR2 are MNHNS and SASEGT. V dropped 2 bases and J dropped 3 bases, with 10 bases sitting between them. The CDR3 runs 14 residues. The CDR3 DNA follows: TGTGCCAGCAGTGAACAGGCGGCGTACACTGAAGCTTTCTTT. Encoded protein: CASSEQAAYTEAFF.

The chain has TRBV25-1 and TRBJ2-7, with 9 nucleotides matching TRBD1. V lost 3 bases and J lost 2; bases outside the gene matches: 5. CDR1 and CDR2 (germline): MGHDK, SYGVNS. The CDR3 sequence is 15 residues long. The CDR3 sequence: CASSDPGQGTYEQYF. CDR3 DNA: TGTGCCAGCAGTGACCCGGGACAGGGAACCTACGAGCAGTACTTC.

This chain links TRBV4-1 with TRBJ2-3; D not resolved. Looked up from germline, CDR1 is MGHRA and CDR2 is YSYEKL. Deletions cut 0 bases from V and 0 bases from J, with 13 bases between. The CDR3 is made up of 17 amino acids. The chain's CDR3 is CASSQDMLIPSTDTQYF. CDR3 in DNA: TGCGCCAGCAGCCAAGATATGCTGATCCCTAGCACAGATACGCAGTATTTT.

The J gene is TRBJ1-5, the V gene TRBV28; 12 nucleotides agree with TRBD1. The CDR3 has 19 residues. In germline, CDR1 is MDHEN, CDR2 SYDVKM. J lost 4 bases, V lost 5 bases, and 15 bases had no gene match. The CDR3 reads CASSLPGTGGVPGNQPQHF. DNA for the CDR3: TGTGCCAGCAGTCTACCCGGGACAGGGGGCGTTCCTGGAAATCAGCCCCAGCATTTT.